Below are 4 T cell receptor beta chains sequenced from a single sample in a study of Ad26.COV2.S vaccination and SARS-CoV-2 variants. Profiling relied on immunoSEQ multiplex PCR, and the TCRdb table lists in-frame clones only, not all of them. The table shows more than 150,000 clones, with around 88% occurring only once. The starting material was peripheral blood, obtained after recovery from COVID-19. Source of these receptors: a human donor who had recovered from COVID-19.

In DNA form, the CDR3 reads TGTGCCAGCAGCCATTCCGACGGCTCCTACGAGCAGTACTTC. As protein: CASSHSDGSYEQYF. This chain connects TRBV14 to TRBJ2-7; D ambiguous. Trimming cost V 3 bases and J 0 bases, with 9 bases left between them. The CDR3 is 14 residues long. CDR1 is SGHDN, CDR2 FVKESK, per germline.

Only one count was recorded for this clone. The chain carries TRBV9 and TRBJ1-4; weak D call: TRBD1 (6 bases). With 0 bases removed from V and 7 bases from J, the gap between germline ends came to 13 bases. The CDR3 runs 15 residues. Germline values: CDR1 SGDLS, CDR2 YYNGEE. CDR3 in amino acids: CASSVAQGRGEKLFF. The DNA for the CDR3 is TGTGCCAGCAGCGTAGCCCAGGGGCGCGGTGAAAAACTGTTTTTT.

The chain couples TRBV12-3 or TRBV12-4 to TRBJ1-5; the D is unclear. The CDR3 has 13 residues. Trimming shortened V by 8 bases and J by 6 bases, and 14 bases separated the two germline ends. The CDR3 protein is CASGDTGSQPQHF. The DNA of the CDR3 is TGTGCCAGCGGTGACACCGGGAGTCAGCCCCAGCATTTT.

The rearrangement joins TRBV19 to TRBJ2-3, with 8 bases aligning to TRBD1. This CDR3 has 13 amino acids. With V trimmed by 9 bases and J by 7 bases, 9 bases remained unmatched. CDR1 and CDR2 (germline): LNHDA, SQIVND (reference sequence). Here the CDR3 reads CASSPDRANTQYF. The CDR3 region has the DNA TGTGCCAGCTCGCCGGACAGGGCTAATACGCAGTATTTT.